Listed below are T cell receptor beta chains from one sample, sequenced in a study of CXCR3-negative and CXCR3-positive naive CD8 T cells. With the 5' RACE reads reprocessed, TCRdb shows one record per CDR3 protein and no DNA. Here the sample table reports around 160,000 distinct CDR3 sequences. Source material: naive CXCR3+ CD8+ T cells from blood. The source of these receptors is a human donor in good health. Some clones in this sample may be carry-over from other donors' samples. CDR3s include the opening cysteine and the closing phenylalanine or tryptophan. Each record gives: J gene, V gene, CDR3 protein.

j_call: TRBJ2-1
v_call: TRBV6-2/TRBV6-3
cdr3_aa: CASSYSRDPPYNEQFF

j_call: TRBJ2-1
v_call: TRBV19
cdr3_aa: CASSPTSEYNEQFF

j_call: TRBJ2-2
v_call: TRBV24-1
cdr3_aa: CATSGGAAGELFF

j_call: TRBJ2-1
v_call: TRBV29-1
cdr3_aa: CSVVGETRLDEQFF

j_call: TRBJ2-7
v_call: TRBV15
cdr3_aa: CATSTDSGTGYNEQYF

j_call: TRBJ2-7
v_call: TRBV6-2/TRBV6-3
cdr3_aa: CASSSGTYSSYEQYF

j_call: TRBJ2-3
v_call: TRBV7-8
cdr3_aa: CASISVGYTQYF

j_call: TRBJ2-2
v_call: TRBV28
cdr3_aa: CASSLRETGELFF

j_call: TRBJ1-1
v_call: TRBV7-9
cdr3_aa: CASSPGDLSTEAFF

j_call: TRBJ2-1
v_call: TRBV14
cdr3_aa: CASSQLASGIHEQFF

j_call: TRBJ2-1
v_call: TRBV13
cdr3_aa: CASSPEGSQRAYNEQFF

j_call: TRBJ2-7
v_call: TRBV7-3
cdr3_aa: CASSPQGRQGTYEQYF

j_call: TRBJ2-1
v_call: TRBV14
cdr3_aa: CASSQRRGEGDEQFF

j_call: TRBJ1-4
v_call: TRBV28
cdr3_aa: CASSLGGDEKLFF

j_call: TRBJ1-5
v_call: TRBV28
cdr3_aa: CASSLYGLSQPQHF

j_call: TRBJ1-3
v_call: TRBV6-6
cdr3_aa: CASSYSWFQEGKTGNTIYF

j_call: TRBJ2-5
v_call: TRBV6-6
cdr3_aa: CASSPPKVRDYTIQETQYF